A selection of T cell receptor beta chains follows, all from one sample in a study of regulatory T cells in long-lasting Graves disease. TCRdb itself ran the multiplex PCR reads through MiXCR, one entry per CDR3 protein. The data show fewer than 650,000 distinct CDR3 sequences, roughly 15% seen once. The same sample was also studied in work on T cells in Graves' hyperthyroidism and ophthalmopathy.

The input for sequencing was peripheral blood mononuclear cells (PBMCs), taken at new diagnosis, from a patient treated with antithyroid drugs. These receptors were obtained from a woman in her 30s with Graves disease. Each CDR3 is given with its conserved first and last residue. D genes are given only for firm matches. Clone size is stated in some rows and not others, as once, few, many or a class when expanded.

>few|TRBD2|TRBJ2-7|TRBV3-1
TGTGCCAGCAGCCAATTAGCGGGAAGTTTGGACGAGCAGTACTTC
CASSQLAGSLDEQYF
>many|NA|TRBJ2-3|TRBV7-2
TGTGCCAGCAGTCTTGCGGTGGGCACAGATACGCAGTATTTT
CASSLAVGTDTQYF
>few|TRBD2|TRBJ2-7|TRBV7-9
TGTGCCAGCAGCCATGGACTAGCGGGTGGAAGTGGTTACGAGCAGTACTTC
CASSHGLAGGSGYEQYF
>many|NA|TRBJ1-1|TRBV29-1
TGCAGCGTTGATCGGGGCCTGAACACTGAAGCTTTCTTT
CSVDRGLNTEAFF
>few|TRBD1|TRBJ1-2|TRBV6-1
TGTGCCAGCAAACTCCGGGACAGGAACTATGGCTACACCTTC
CASKLRDRNYGYTF
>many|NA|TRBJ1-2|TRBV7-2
TGTGCCAGCAGCTTACCGGCCGGTGCCTATGGCTACACCTTC
CASSLPAGAYGYTF
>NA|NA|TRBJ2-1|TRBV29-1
TGCAGCGTTAGAGGGGAGGCCAATGAGCAGTTCTTC
CSVRGEANEQFF
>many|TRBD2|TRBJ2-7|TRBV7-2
TGTGCCAGCAGCTTCCTAGCGGGGACCTACGAGCAGTACTTC
CASSFLAGTYEQYF
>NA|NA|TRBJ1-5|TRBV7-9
TGTGCCAGCAGCCGATCTGGGGATCAGCCCCAGCATTTT
CASSRSGDQPQHF
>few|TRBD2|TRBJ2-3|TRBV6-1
TGTGCCAGCAAGCGGGAGGGTCAGGTTGGTACAGATACGCAGTATTTT
CASKREGQVGTDTQYF
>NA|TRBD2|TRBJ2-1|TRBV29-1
TGCAGCGTTGATAGCGGGGACTCCTACAATGAGCAGTTCTTC
CSVDSGDSYNEQFF
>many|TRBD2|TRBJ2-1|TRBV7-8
TGTGCCAGCAGCTCGGGGGCCTTAGCGGGATCCTACAATGAGCAGTTCTTC
CASSSGALAGSYNEQFF
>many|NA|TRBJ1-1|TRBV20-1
TGCAGTGCTTACTCCGGGGAGCAGGACACTGAAGCTTTCTTT
CSAYSGEQDTEAFF
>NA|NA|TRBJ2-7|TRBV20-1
TGCAGTGCTAGAGATTTCCTTTACGAGCAGTACTTC
CSARDFLYEQYF
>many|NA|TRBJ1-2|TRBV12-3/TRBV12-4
TGTGCCAGCAGTTTAGCGGGTGGCTACACCTTC
CASSLAGGYTF
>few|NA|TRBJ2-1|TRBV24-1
TGTGCCACCAGTGATTTCCCCAACCGGGGTGGGGCATACAATGAGCAGTTCTTC
CATSDFPNRGGAYNEQFF
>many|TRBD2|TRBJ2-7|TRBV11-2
TGTGCCAGCAAACTAGCGGAACACTCCTACGAGCAGTACTTC
CASKLAEHSYEQYF
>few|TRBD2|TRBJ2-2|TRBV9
TGTGCCAGCAGCGTAGGGGAGGGGCTGGCGAACACCGGGGAGCTGTTTTTT
CASSVGEGLANTGELFF
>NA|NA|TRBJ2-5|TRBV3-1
TGTGCCAGCAGTGGGGCCGGACGTGAGGAGACCCAGTACTTC
CASSGAGREETQYF
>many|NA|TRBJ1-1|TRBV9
TGTGCCAGCAGCCCCAAGGGCTTGAACACTGAAGCTTTCTTT
CASSPKGLNTEAFF
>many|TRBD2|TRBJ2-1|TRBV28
TGTGCCAGCAGGTACGGGGGGGGCGCCTACAATGAGCAGTTCTTC
CASRYGGGAYNEQFF
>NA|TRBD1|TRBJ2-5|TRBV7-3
TGTGCCAGCAGCTTAACGGGACAGGGAAAGACCCAGTACTTC
CASSLTGQGKTQYF
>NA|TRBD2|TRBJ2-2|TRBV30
TGTGCCTGGAGTCGGACTAGCGGGATCACCGGGGAGCTGTTTTTT
CAWSRTSGITGELFF
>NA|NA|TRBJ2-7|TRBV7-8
TGTGCCAGCAGCTTAGGTGACCTTTCCTACGAGCAGTACTTC
CASSLGDLSYEQYF
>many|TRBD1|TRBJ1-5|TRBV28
TGTGCAGCCCTAACGGTAGGGACAGGAGTTAGCAATCAGCCCCAGCATTTT
CAALTVGTGVSNQPQHF
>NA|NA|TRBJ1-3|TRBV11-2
TGTGCCAGCAGCTTAGTATACGGCTTAAATGGAAACACCATATATTTT
CASSLVYGLNGNTIYF
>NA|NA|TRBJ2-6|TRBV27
TGTGCCAGCATCTGGAGGTATGGGTCTGGGGCCAACGTCCTGACTTTC
CASIWRYGSGANVLTF
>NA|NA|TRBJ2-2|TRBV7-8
TGTGCCAGCAGCGAGGACGGAAACACCGGGGAGCTGTTTTTT
CASSEDGNTGELFF
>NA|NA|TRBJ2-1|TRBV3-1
TGTGCCTGCAGCCAAGCCTTGAATGAGCAGTTCTTC
CACSQALNEQFF
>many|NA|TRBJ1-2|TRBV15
TGTGCCACCAGCAGAGGGACGGCAACTATTGACTACACCTTC
CATSRGTATIDYTF
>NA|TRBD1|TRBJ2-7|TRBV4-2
TGTGCCAGCAGCCTCCCGGGACAGGGGCCCTTTGACTACGAGCAGTACTTC
CASSLPGQGPFDYEQYF
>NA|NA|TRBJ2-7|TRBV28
TGTGCCAGCAGCTCCGGGGCCCAGACGGATTACGAGCAGTACTTC
CASSSGAQTDYEQYF
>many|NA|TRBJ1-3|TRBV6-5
TGTGCCAGCAGTTTAAAAAGGCAGTTCAACTCTGGAAACACCATATATTTT
CASSLKRQFNSGNTIYF
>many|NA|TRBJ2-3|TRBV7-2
TGTGCCAGCAGCGGGCCGGGAGCCACAGATACGCAGTATTTT
CASSGPGATDTQYF
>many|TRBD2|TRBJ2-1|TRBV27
TGTGCCAGCAGTTTGTTAGCGGGAGGGCCCTACAATGAGCAGTTCTTC
CASSLLAGGPYNEQFF